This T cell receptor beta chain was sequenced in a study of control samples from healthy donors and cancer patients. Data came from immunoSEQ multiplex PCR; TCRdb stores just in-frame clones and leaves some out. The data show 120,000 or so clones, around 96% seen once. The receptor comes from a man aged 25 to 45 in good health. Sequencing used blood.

CDR3 bases: TGTGCCAGTAGTATCTTCGGACCGCCTCCCTACGAGCAGTACTTC. As protein: CASSIFGPPPYEQYF. This chain uses TRBV19 with TRBJ2-7; D is uncertain. CDR3 length equals 15 residues. In germline, CDR1 is LNHDA, CDR2 SQIVND (reference sequence). V lost 3 bases to trimming and J lost 2 bases, with 14 bases between them.